These 8 T cell receptor beta chains were sequenced from one sample in a study of response to subunit inactivated influenza vaccine. One entry per CDR3 protein, called by TCRdb with MiXCR from the RT-PCR reads. The sample has about 800,000 distinct CDR3 sequences, 21% seen once. The source material was PBMCs from blood, sampled about 5 days after vaccination. The receptors come from a man aged 45-60 years who received an inactivated influenza vaccine.

This rearrangement joins TRBV7-3 to TRBJ2-6; TRBD1 agrees at 11 bases. The CDR3 is 17 amino acids. V gave up 5 bases and J gave up 2 bases; unmatched junction bases: 5. CDR1 SGHTA and CDR2 FQGTGA come from the germline V gene. CDR3 coding DNA: TGTGCCAGCAGCGCGGGACAGGGGGGCGCTGGGGCCAACGTCCTGACTTTC. Translation gives CASSAGQGGAGANVLTF.

This clonotype was seen repeatedly, ten times or more. The J gene is TRBJ2-7, the V gene TRBV5-1; possible D gene TRBD2, 6 bases. The CDR3 sequence is 14 residues long. Germline assignment: CDR1 SGHRS and CDR2 YFSETQ. The V end lost 2 bases, the J end lost 1 base, and 10 bases lay between the germline ends. This chain's CDR3 is CASSFGGRSYEQYF. The CDR3 region has the DNA TGCGCCAGCAGCTTTGGAGGGCGGTCCTACGAGCAGTACTTC.

This clonotype was seen a handful of times. V gene TRBV29-1 combines with J gene TRBJ1-2; 7 bases map to TRBD1. The V gene's germline CDR1 is SQVTM and CDR2 ANQGSEA. Trimming at V came to 3 bases and at J to 1 base, leaving 11 bases not matched to a gene. The CDR3 totals 16 residues. This CDR3 is CSVEGFGQASNYGYTF. CDR3 nucleotides: TGCAGCGTTGAGGGGTTCGGACAGGCGAGTAACTATGGCTACACCTTC.

This chain links TRBV3-1 with TRBJ2-3; 11 bases agree with TRBD2. The V gene end was trimmed by 1 base and the J gene end by 14 bases; junction bases not matched to a gene: 5. Germline CDR1 LGHDT, CDR2 YNNKEL (reference sequence). This CDR3 has 13 amino acids. The chain's CDR3 is CASSQGLLAGGYF. CDR3 sequence (DNA): TGTGCCAGCAGCCAAGGTTTGCTAGCGGGAGGGTATTTT.

The chain carries TRBV12-3 or TRBV12-4 and TRBJ2-7; 14 bases line up with TRBD2. The CDR3 length is 17 residues. The V and J ends lost 1 base and 1 base, in that order; junction bases with no gene match: 3. The CDR3 DNA reads TGTGCCAGCAGTTTAGGACTAGCGGGGGGGGCGTCCTACGAGCAGTACTTC. Translation gives CASSLGLAGGASYEQYF.

This rearrangement joins TRBV3-1 to TRBJ2-1; D might be TRBD1 or TRBD2, each matching 7 bases. Trimming cost V 10 bases and J 5 bases, with 12 bases left between them. The CDR3 runs to 12 residues. CDR1 is LGHDT, CDR2 YNNKEL, per germline (reference sequence). The CDR3 region is CATRGGDNEQFF. The CDR3 DNA sequence: TGTGCCACCAGGGGGGGGGACAATGAGCAGTTCTTC.

The chain is built from TRBV28 and TRBJ2-1; maybe TRBD2 (5 bases). Trimming pared 3 bases from V and 7 bases from J, leaving 16 bases between. The CDR3 sequence is 15 residues long. Per the germline V gene, CDR1 is MDHEN and CDR2 is SYDVKM. The CDR3 DNA reads TGTGCCAGCAGTTTTCGAGGGAGTGCAAGGAATGAGCAGTTCTTC. Protein sequence: CASSFRGSARNEQFF.

The chain has TRBV11-1 and TRBJ2-5, with 13 bases that match TRBD2. The CDR3 loop spans 19 amino acids. After removal of 5 bases from V and 1 base from J, the junction contained 13 bases not matched to a gene. The germline CDR1 and CDR2 sequences are SGHAT and FQDESV (reference sequence). CDR3 sequence reads: CASSSIPGLAGPIQETQYF. As DNA, the CDR3 is TGTGCCAGCAGCAGCATCCCGGGACTAGCGGGGCCGATCCAAGAGACCCAGTACTTC.